A single sample is the source of the 15 T cell receptor beta chains below, sequenced in a study of T cells in Graves' hyperthyroidism and ophthalmopathy. Regions amplified from RNA transcripts were the TCR beta CDR3 regions. TCR CDR3 regions were first amplified by RT-PCR with HTBI primers. MiXCR, run by TCRdb on the multiplex PCR reads, gives a single entry per CDR3 protein. The sample lists 640,000 or so distinct CDR3 sequences, approximately 15% occurring once. Sequenced: blood. The receptors originated from a middle-aged woman with Graves' ophthalmopathy.

This clonotype has a count of ten or more. CDR3 sequence: CASSPIGGPGFF. Here the CDR3 DNA reads TGTGCCAGCAGTCCTATAGGGGGGCCCGGTTTCTTT. V is TRBV27 and J is TRBJ1-1, with D possibly being TRBD1 (6 bases). CDR1 is MNHEY, CDR2 SMNVEV, per germline (reference sequence). V was clipped by 5 bases and J by 13 bases, with 17 bases between them. CDR3 size: 12 residues.

Many counts were recorded for this clonotype. For the CDR3, the DNA is TGCGCCAGCAGCTCCGGCCGAGGGCAAGAGACCCAGTACTTC. This codes for CASSSGRGQETQYF. This chain joins TRBV5-1 and TRBJ2-5; D is possibly TRBD2 (5 bases). Germline values: CDR1 SGHRS, CDR2 YFSETQ. The CDR3 runs to 14 residues. The V end was cut by 3 bases, the J end by 2 bases, with 11 bases between.

This clonotype has a count of ten or more. The chain carries TRBV10-2 and TRBJ1-1; no reliable D call. V shed 9 bases and J shed 8 bases, with 28 bases lying between them. The CDR3 runs to 16 residues. CDR1 and CDR2 from the germline V gene are WSHSY and SAAADI. Here the CDR3 DNA reads TGCGCCAGTTCCGAGGTTCCGGCAGGAAGGAGAGTCGAAGCTTTCTTT. Translated: CASSEVPAGRRVEAFF.

This chain uses TRBV12-3 or TRBV12-4 with TRBJ2-7; D unclear. The CDR3 sequence is 13 residues long. Trimming took off 0 bases at V and 9 bases at J, with 12 bases between the two ends. CDR3 region: CASSLAGGSSQYF. The CDR3 nucleotides are TGTGCCAGCAGTTTAGCGGGCGGCTCCTCGCAGTACTTC.

The CDR3 DNA reads TGTGCCAGCAGTGACCAAACAGGGCGCAATCCCTACGAGCAGTACTTC. This sequence encodes CASSDQTGRNPYEQYF. This rearrangement joins TRBV6-1 to TRBJ2-7, with D perhaps TRBD1 (6 bases). Trimming left V 3 bases short and J 2 bases short, with 17 bases between. The CDR3 runs to 16 residues. Germline loops: CDR1 MNHNS, CDR2 SASEGT.

In its sample, this clonotype was seen many times. The chain has TRBV20-1 and TRBJ1-5, with 10 bases matching TRBD1. V shed 3 bases, J shed 9 bases, and the junction held 8 bases outside the gene matches. The CDR3 sequence is 14 residues long. Looked up from germline, CDR1 is DFQATT and CDR2 is SNEGSKA (reference sequence). The CDR3 sequence: CSASGTGDSGPQHF. CDR3 DNA sequence: TGCAGTGCTAGCGGGACAGGGGATAGCGGGCCCCAGCATTTT.

This clonotype occurred many times. The chain combines TRBV14 with TRBJ2-7; no clear D. The CDR3 is made up of 15 amino acids. V gave up 0 bases and J gave up 5 bases, with 14 bases separating them. Germline V gene lookup returns CDR1 SGHDN and CDR2 FVKESK. The CDR3 DNA reads as TGTGCCAGCAGCCAAGATCATGAGAGCGTAAACGAGCAGTACTTC. This codes for CASSQDHESVNEQYF.

The gene calls are TRBV2 and TRBJ1-1; TRBD1 matches at 7 bases. This CDR3 is 15 amino acids long. The germline gives CDR1 SNHLY, CDR2 FYNNEI. V lost 3 bases, J lost 4 bases, and 8 bases stayed unmatched. CDR3 DNA sequence: TGTGCCAGCAGTGATGACAGGGTTTTGGTCACTGAAGCTTTCTTT. It is translated as CASSDDRVLVTEAFF.

This clonotype showed up many times. This chain joins TRBV19 and TRBJ1-3; D is unresolved. Trimming took off 6 bases at V and 0 bases at J, with 9 bases between the two ends. Looked up from germline, CDR1 is LNHDA and CDR2 is SQIVND (reference sequence). The CDR3 is 14 residues long. This chain's CDR3 is CASRTISSGNTIYF. CDR3 DNA sequence: TGTGCCAGTAGAACAATTTCCTCTGGAAACACCATATATTTT.

In this sample, this clonotype turned up many times. The rearrangement links TRBV6-1 to TRBJ1-1, with a possible D match to TRBD1 (6 bases). V lost 3 bases and J 5 bases, leaving 16 bases between the germline ends. This CDR3 comprises 15 residues. Per germline, CDR1 MNHNS and CDR2 SASEGT. CDR3 amino acids: CASSDQGGVGTEAFF. In DNA, the CDR3 is TGTGCCAGCAGTGACCAAGGGGGTGTGGGAACTGAAGCTTTCTTT.

The chain uses TRBV6-2 or TRBV6-3 and TRBJ2-2, with D possibly TRBD2 on 6 matching bases. V dropped 5 bases and J dropped 3 bases, with 13 bases sitting between them. Germline lookup yields CDR1 MNHEY and CDR2 SVGEGT. The CDR3 runs 15 residues. Written as DNA, the CDR3 is TGTGCCAGCAGTACACGGGACTTCTACACCGGGGAGCTGTTTTTT. This sequence encodes CASSTRDFYTGELFF.

In its sample, this clonotype was seen many times. The gene calls are TRBV20-1 and TRBJ2-5, with TRBD2 matching over 8 bases. From germline, CDR1 is DFQATT and CDR2 SNEGSKA (reference sequence). Trimming at V came to 7 bases and at J to 4 bases, leaving 17 bases not matched to a gene. The CDR3 sequence is 16 residues long. The CDR3 loop reads CSVDHAGSGRPETQYF. For the CDR3, the DNA is TGCAGTGTCGATCATGCAGGGAGCGGGAGACCAGAGACCCAGTACTTC.

CDR3 amino acids: CASSPLVPPGQVNQPQHF. DNA of the CDR3: TGTGCCAGCAGCCCTTTGGTGCCCCCGGGACAGGTCAATCAGCCCCAGCATTTT. This chain connects TRBV7-3 to TRBJ1-5; TRBD1 matches 8 bases. With 5 bases clipped from V and 3 bases from J, the junction kept 15 bases outside the gene matches. The V gene's germline CDR1 is SGHTA and CDR2 FQGTGA. This CDR3 is built from 18 residues.

Many counts were recorded for this clonotype. The V call is TRBV29-1, the J call TRBJ2-7; unclear D gene. The germline V gene encodes CDR1 SQVTM and CDR2 ANQGSEA. Trimming took 5 bases from V and 4 from J, leaving 18 bases between them. This CDR3 is built from 14 residues. In DNA form, the CDR3 reads TGCAGCGTTTTGAACGACGTGGGGTTTTACGAGCAGTACTTC. Its translation: CSVLNDVGFYEQYF.

At least ten counts were recorded for this clonotype. The DNA of the CDR3 is TGTGCCAGCAGTCGAGGGACTAGCGGGACGCGAGGCACCGGGGAGCTGTTTTTT. Amino acids: CASSRGTSGTRGTGELFF. This chain connects TRBV6-4 to TRBJ2-2; 13 bases align to TRBD2. Germline-derived CDR1 and CDR2 are MRHNA and SNTAGT. With 5 bases clipped from V and 4 bases from J, the junction kept 10 bases outside the gene matches. This CDR3 has 18 residues.